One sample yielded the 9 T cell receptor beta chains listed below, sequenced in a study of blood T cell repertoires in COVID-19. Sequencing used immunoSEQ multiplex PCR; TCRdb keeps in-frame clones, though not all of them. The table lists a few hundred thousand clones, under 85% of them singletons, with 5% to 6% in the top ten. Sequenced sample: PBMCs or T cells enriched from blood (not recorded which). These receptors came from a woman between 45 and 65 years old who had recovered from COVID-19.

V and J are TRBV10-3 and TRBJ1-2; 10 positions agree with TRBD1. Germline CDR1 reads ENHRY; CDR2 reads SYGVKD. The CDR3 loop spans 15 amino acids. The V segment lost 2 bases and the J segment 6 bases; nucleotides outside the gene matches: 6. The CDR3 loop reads CAISEPPGTGDGYTF. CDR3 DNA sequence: TGTGCCATCAGTGAGCCCCCGGGGACAGGGGATGGCTACACCTTC.

CDR3 sequence reads: CAISGTSGTGELFF. CDR3 bases: TGTGCCATCAGTGGGACTAGCGGCACCGGGGAGCTGTTTTTT. The V gene is TRBV10-3, the J gene TRBJ2-2, with 10 bases aligning to TRBD2. CDR1 and CDR2 from the germline V gene are ENHRY and SYGVKD. The CDR3 has 14 residues. Germline trimming cut 4 bases from V and 4 bases from J; bases unmatched to any gene: 0.

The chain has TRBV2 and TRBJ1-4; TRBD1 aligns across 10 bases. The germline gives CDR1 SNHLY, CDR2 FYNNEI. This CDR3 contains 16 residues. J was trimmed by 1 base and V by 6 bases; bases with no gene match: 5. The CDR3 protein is CASRLDRGQTNEKLFF. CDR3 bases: TGTGCCAGCAGACTAGACAGGGGGCAAACTAATGAAAAACTGTTTTTT.

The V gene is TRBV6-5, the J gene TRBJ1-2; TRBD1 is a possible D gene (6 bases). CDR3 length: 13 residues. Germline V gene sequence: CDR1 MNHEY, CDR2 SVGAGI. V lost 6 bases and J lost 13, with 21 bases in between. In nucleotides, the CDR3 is TGTGCCAGCAGCCGCGCGACAGGACGGCTAAGCACCTTC. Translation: CASSRATGRLSTF.

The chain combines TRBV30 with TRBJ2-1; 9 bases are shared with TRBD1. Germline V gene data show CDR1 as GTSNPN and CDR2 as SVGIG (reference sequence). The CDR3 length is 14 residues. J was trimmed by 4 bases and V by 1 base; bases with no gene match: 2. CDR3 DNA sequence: TGTGCCTGGAGTGCCGGGACAGGGTACAATGAGCAGTTCTTC. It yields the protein CAWSAGTGYNEQFF. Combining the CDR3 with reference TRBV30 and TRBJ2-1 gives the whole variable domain SQTIHQWPATLVQPVGSPLSLECTVEGTSNPNLYWYRQAAGRGLQLLFYSVGIGQISSEVPQNLSASRPQDRQFILSSKKLLLSDSGFYLCAWSAGTGYNEQFFGPGTRLTVL.

The CDR3 here is CASSYNGGPNTEAFF. The CDR3 DNA sequence: TGTGCCAGCAGTTACAACGGGGGGCCGAACACTGAAGCTTTCTTT. The J gene is TRBJ1-1, the V gene TRBV6-5; D possibly corresponds to TRBD1 (6 bases). V lost 2 bases to trimming and J lost 1 base, with 11 bases between them. The CDR3 has 15 residues. Germline V CDR1 and CDR2: MNHEY, SVGAGI.

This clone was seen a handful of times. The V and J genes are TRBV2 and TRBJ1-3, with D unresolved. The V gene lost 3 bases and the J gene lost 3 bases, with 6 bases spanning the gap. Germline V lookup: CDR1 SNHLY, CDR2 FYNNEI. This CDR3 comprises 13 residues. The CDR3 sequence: CASSESFGNTIYF. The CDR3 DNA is TGTGCCAGCAGTGAGTCGTTTGGAAACACCATATATTTT.

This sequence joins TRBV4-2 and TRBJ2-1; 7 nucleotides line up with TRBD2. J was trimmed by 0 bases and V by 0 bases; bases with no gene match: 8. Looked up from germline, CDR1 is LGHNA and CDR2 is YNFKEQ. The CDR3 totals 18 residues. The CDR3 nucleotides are TGTGCCAGCAGCCAAGATCTTTCCGGCGGGGGCTCCTACAATGAGCAGTTCTTC. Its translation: CASSQDLSGGGSYNEQFF.

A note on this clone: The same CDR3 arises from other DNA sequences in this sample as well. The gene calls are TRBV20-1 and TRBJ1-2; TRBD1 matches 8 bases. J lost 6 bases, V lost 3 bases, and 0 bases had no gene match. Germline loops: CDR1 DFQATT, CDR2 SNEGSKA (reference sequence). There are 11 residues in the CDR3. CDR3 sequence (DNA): TGCAGTGCTAGGACAGGGGATGGCTACACCTTC. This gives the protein CSARTGDGYTF.